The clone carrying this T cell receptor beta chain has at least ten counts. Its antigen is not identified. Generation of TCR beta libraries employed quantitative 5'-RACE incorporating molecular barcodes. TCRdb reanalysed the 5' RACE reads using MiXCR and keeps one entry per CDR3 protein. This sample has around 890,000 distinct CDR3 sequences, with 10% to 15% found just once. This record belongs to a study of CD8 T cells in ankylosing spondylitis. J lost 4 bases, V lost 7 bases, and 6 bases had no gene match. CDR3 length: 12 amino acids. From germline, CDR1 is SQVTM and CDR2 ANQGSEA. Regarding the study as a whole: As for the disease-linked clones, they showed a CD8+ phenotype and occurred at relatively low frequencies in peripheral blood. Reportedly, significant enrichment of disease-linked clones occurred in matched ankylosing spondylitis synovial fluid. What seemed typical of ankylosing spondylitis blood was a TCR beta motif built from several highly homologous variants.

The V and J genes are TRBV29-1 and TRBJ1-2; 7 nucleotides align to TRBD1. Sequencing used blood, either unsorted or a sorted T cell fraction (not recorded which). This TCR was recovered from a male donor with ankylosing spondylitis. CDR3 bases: TGCAGCGCCATGGGACAGCTCTATGGCTACACCTTC. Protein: CSAMGQLYGYTF.